One and the same sample provided the 4 T cell receptor beta chains below, sequenced in a study of vaccination and CD4 T cells after COVID-19. The assay that was used to sequence DNA from cultured CD4+ T cells was the Oncomine TCR Beta short-read assay. One entry per CDR3 protein, called by TCRdb with MiXCR from the PCR reads. The table has fewer than 7,500 distinct CDR3 sequences, around 41% seen once. Their recognized antigens are unknown. Treatment specified: approximately nine-day PBMC culture with coronavirus spike peptide pools or control peptides (ViraFEST assay). It was before the COVID-19 pandemic (2011-2018) that the unexposed donor's CD4+ T cells were collected. Sequencing input: CD4+ T cells from blood, cultured in vitro. The source of these receptors is a human donor in good health.

This clonotype turned up a few times. The J gene is TRBJ1-6, the V gene TRBV7-8; D is possibly TRBD1 (6 bases). The V gene's germline CDR1 is SGHVS and CDR2 FQNEAQ. V was shortened by 2 bases and J by 4 bases, with 9 bases between the two germline ends. This CDR3 spans 15 amino acids. CDR3 region: CASSLQGSYNSPLHF. The DNA for the CDR3 is TGTGCCAGCAGCTTACAGGGGAGTTATAATTCACCCCTCCACTTT.

Only a few counts were recorded for this clonotype. This chain connects TRBV29-1 to TRBJ1-1; D remains ambiguous. Germline CDR1 and CDR2: SQVTM and ANQGSEA. Trimming took off 7 bases at V and 8 bases at J, with 14 bases between the two ends. This CDR3 comprises 11 residues. In DNA, the CDR3 is TGCAGCGCTCAAGTGATTTCAGAAGCTTTCTTT. Translating gives CSAQVISEAFF.

The chain couples TRBV4-2 to TRBJ1-2; D is unresolved. Germline V gene lookup returns CDR1 LGHNA and CDR2 YNFKEQ. The CDR3 is 15 amino acids. Between the trimmed V and J ends, which lost 0 bases and 4 bases, there was a span of 12 bases. CDR3 bases: TGTGCCAGCAGCCAAGATGAGGCACAACGCTATGGCTACACCTTC. This gives the protein CASSQDEAQRYGYTF.

Only a few counts were recorded for this clonotype. V and J are TRBV10-3 and TRBJ1-2; possible D gene TRBD1, 5 bases. Germline V gene data show CDR1 as ENHRY and CDR2 as SYGVKD. V gave up 2 bases and J gave up 4 bases, with 23 bases separating them. The CDR3 sequence is 18 residues long. CDR3 sequence reads: CAISEKGDILRVVYGYTF. Here the CDR3 DNA reads TGTGCCATCAGTGAGAAAGGAGACATCCTCAGGGTGGTCTATGGCTACACCTTC.